These T cell receptor beta chains were read from a single sample in a study of T cells after yellow fever vaccination. One entry per CDR3 protein results from TCRdb running MiXCR on the 5' RACE reads. The sample includes 200,000 to 300,000 distinct CDR3 sequences, about 7.1% seen only once; the top ten take roughly 0.9%. Sequencing was performed on CD4+ T cells sorted from PBMCs, taken 15 days after the yellow fever booster vaccination. These receptors were obtained from a man younger than 40 who received the YFV17D yellow fever vaccine. CDR3s include the opening cysteine and the closing phenylalanine or tryptophan. The D gene is left open where the match is weak. Rows may omit the clone size; those that give it use once, few, many or a size class.

DNA | CDR3 | D | size | J | V
TGTGCCAGCAGCAAGTTGTCGGGACTAGCGGGCTACGAGCAGTACTTC | CASSKLSGLAGYEQYF | TRBD2 | many | TRBJ2-7 | TRBV7-9
TGCAGTGCTAGGGGGGGGGACACTGAAGCTTTCTTT | CSARGGDTEAFF | . | . | TRBJ1-1 | TRBV20-1
TGCGCCAGCAGCCCAGGGCGACTGACCCAAGAGACCCAGTACTTC | CASSPGRLTQETQYF | . | few | TRBJ2-5 | TRBV5-1
TGTGCCAGCATCGGGAAGTTAGGACAGGTCGGGGGAAATCAGCCCCAGCATTTT | CASIGKLGQVGGNQPQHF | TRBD1 | . | TRBJ1-5 | TRBV28
TGCAGCGTTGAGAGCTTCCAAGAGACCCAGTACTTC | CSVESFQETQYF | . | . | TRBJ2-5 | TRBV29-1
TGTGCCACCAGCAGAGCGAGTTTGTTGGAGCAGTACTTC | CATSRASLLEQYF | . | few | TRBJ2-7 | TRBV15
TGTGCCAGCAGTTACAAGAGGCCTGCTCAAGAGACCCAGTACTTC | CASSYKRPAQETQYF | . | few | TRBJ2-5 | TRBV27
TGCGCCAGCAGCTCCGGGACTAGCGGGAGGAGAAGGGCAGATACGCAGTATTTT | CASSSGTSGRRRADTQYF | TRBD2 | . | TRBJ2-3 | TRBV5-1
TGTGCCTGGAGTGGGGCTAGCGGGTCCGAGCAGTACTTC | CAWSGASGSEQYF | TRBD2 | . | TRBJ2-7 | TRBV30
TGCGCCAGCAGCCAAGACCTTACCTATGGCTACACCTTC | CASSQDLTYGYTF | . | many | TRBJ1-2 | TRBV4-3
TGTGCCAGCAGCCGGACGGCCACGAACACCGGGGAGCTGTTTTTT | CASSRTATNTGELFF | . | . | TRBJ2-2 | TRBV5-4
TGTGCCAGCAGCCAAAGGGTGACAGGGGGCCTCCTCTCCTACGAGCAGTACTTC | CASSQRVTGGLLSYEQYF | TRBD1 | few | TRBJ2-7 | TRBV16
TGTGCCAGCAGGACCGGGACAGTAGACTACGAGCAGTACTTC | CASRTGTVDYEQYF | TRBD1 | few | TRBJ2-7 | TRBV6-5
TGTGCCAGCAGCTTAGACTCGGGACAGAATGAAAAACTGTTTTTT | CASSLDSGQNEKLFF | TRBD1 | many | TRBJ1-4 | TRBV7-2
TGTGCCAGCAGCTACTCGGACAGGGCGAACACCATATATTTT | CASSYSDRANTIYF | TRBD1 | . | TRBJ1-3 | TRBV5-5
TGTGCCAGCAGTTACCAGGGTTTCTCCTACAATGAGCAGTTCTTC | CASSYQGFSYNEQFF | . | many | TRBJ2-1 | TRBV7-2
TGTGCCAGCAGCTTAGGGATCAACCCCTCCACTGAAGCTTTCTTT | CASSLGINPSTEAFF | . | . | TRBJ1-1 | TRBV7-2
TGCAGTGCTAGAACAGCCGATAACACGGAGACCCAGTACTTC | CSARTADNTETQYF | . | . | TRBJ2-5 | TRBV20-1
TGTGCCAGCAGTTCCCCTCCGGGACGTGGCCTCTCTGGGGCCAACGTCCTGACTTTC | CASSSPPGRGLSGANVLTF | . | many | TRBJ2-6 | TRBV6-5
TGTGCCAGCAGCCAAGATTATAGCGGGAGGTACGAGCAGTACTTC | CASSQDYSGRYEQYF | TRBD2 | . | TRBJ2-7 | TRBV4-2
TGTGCCAGCAGTTTTAAGGGTGATGAGACCCAGTACTTC | CASSFKGDETQYF | . | many | TRBJ2-5 | TRBV12-3/TRBV12-4
TGCAGTGCCCCGGGACCTCCTCTAGCCAAAAACATTCAGTACTTC | CSAPGPPLAKNIQYF | . | few | TRBJ2-4 | TRBV20-1
TGTGCCAGCAGAAAACGCCAGCTGTACCAAGAGACCCAGTACTTC | CASRKRQLYQETQYF | . | many | TRBJ2-5 | TRBV6-2/TRBV6-3
TGCAGTGCTAGTACGAGGCCCAAGTTCTTC | CSASTRPKFF | . | many | TRBJ2-1 | TRBV20-1
TGCGCCAGAAGTGGCCTGACAGAGATCGGAGGGGGCTCCTACGAGCAGTACTTC | CARSGLTEIGGGSYEQYF | . | . | TRBJ2-7 | TRBV23-1
TGTGCCAGCAGCCGGGGGCTAGTCGAGAGCATTCAGTACTTC | CASSRGLVESIQYF | . | . | TRBJ2-4 | TRBV6-1
TGCGCCAGCAGCCCCCAGTTGGGAGACAAGACGCAGTATTTT | CASSPQLGDKTQYF | . | . | TRBJ2-3 | TRBV5-1
TGTGCCAGCAGCCGAACCCCCTACGATCAGTACTTC | CASSRTPYDQYF | . | . | TRBJ2-7 | TRBV7-2
TGTGCCAGCAGTTACTCGCCTAGCGGGAGTCACAATGAGCAGTTCTTC | CASSYSPSGSHNEQFF | TRBD2 | . | TRBJ2-1 | TRBV6-2/TRBV6-3
TGCGCCAGCAGCCAAGACGCACTAGCGGGAGGAGGGGAGACCCAGTACTTC | CASSQDALAGGGETQYF | TRBD2 | few | TRBJ2-5 | TRBV4-3
TGTGCCAGCAGCTCTAACTCTGGAAACACCATATATTTT | CASSSNSGNTIYF | . | . | TRBJ1-3 | TRBV7-6